This T cell receptor beta chain was recorded in a study of T cells in Graves' hyperthyroidism and ophthalmopathy. Whole-study results and caveats: A median about 6 months before onset, the model predicted ophthalmopathy. A 13 V-J model separated ophthalmopathy from stable hyperthyroidism.

From RNA transcripts, TCR beta CDR3 regions were amplified. Using the HTBI primer set, a first-round RT-PCR was run on the TCR CDR3. Using its own MiXCR run on the multiplex PCR reads, TCRdb lists one record per CDR3 protein. The table has around 580,000 distinct CDR3 sequences, 46% seen once. This CDR3 region has 15 residues. V lost 4 bases, J lost 5 bases, and 4 bases stayed unmatched. About this clonotype itself: Its antigen is not identified.

This clonotype was sampled from a woman between 18 and 30 years old with Graves' hyperthyroidism. Sequencing was done on a sample of peripheral blood or thyroid tissue (not recorded which). This chain connects TRBV12-3 or TRBV12-4 to TRBJ2-2; TRBD1 aligns across 10 bases. CDR3 protein: CASSWGQGRTGELFF. CDR3 DNA: TGTGCCAGCAGTTGGGGACAGGGGAGGACCGGGGAGCTGTTTTTT.